A selection of T cell receptor beta chains follows, all from one sample in a study of siplizumab effects on memory and regulatory T cells. The protocol was immunoSEQ multiplex PCR, while the TCRdb copy is restricted to in-frame clones and leaves out a portion. The table records 20,000 to 30,000 clones, roughly 88% of them present only once. Input material: memory CD4+ T cells sorted from blood. These receptors were taken from a human donor in good health. Both conserved end residues are part of each CDR3.

CDR3aa | v_gene
CASSLGTGGANTEAFF | TRBV4-1
CASSRTGQGSYEQYF | TRBV5-1
CASSLDQTADTQYF | TRBV11-2
CATSSGTSGSQETQYF | TRBV15
CASSLAGRSSYEQYF | TRBV7-2
CASSLSSGSLTDEQYF | TRBV7-2
CASSQPSAAGYGYTF | TRBV19
CASRDTSGNTIYF | TRBV2
CASSLYGQGADPYNEQFF | TRBV5-1
CASSLETDTQYF | TRBV5-1
CASSFWQGAPIGYTF | TRBV5-4
CASSPREGANVLTF | TRBV16
CASSFDSSGSTPGELFF | TRBV5-1
CASSPLSRVGNTEAFF | TRBV4-1
CASRQNSNQPQHF | TRBV6-1
CASGSPARVKGEETQYF | TRBV12-5
CASSQALRGTQYF | TRBV4-1
CASSLRQGGSYEQYF | TRBV11-3
CASSARTASSGNTIYF | TRBV19
CASKLMRDTDTQYF | TRBV7-2
CASAGTGSFETQYF | TRBV7-2
CASSQTTGLSSPLHF | TRBV14
CASSVNSVDTQYF | TRBV9
CASSLRSGAYEQYF | TRBV6-1
CASSPGGGTDNEQFF | TRBV9
CASSGRTGRGYTF | TRBV9
CASSIARGGGYGYTF | TRBV19
CAWSGTGDQPQHF | TRBV30
CASSQDTTTYEQYF | TRBV4-2
CSVEVSAGQPQHF | TRBV29-1
CSVADSNSNQPQHF | TRBV29-1
CASSKNRDRLNTGELFF | TRBV7-8
CASSQPGQNYNEQFF | TRBV7-2
CASSLGTGVNGELFF | TRBV7-2
CASSQGQVYSPLHF | TRBV7-2
CASSLGVQGVGYTF | TRBV5-6
CASSPTVSSYNEQFF | TRBV7-7
CASSWSPPGQRRETQYF | TRBV7-9
CASLAGLLNNEQFF | TRBV7-2
CASSPRDSPGGSYNEQFF | TRBV18
CASTGLINEKLFF | TRBV6-1
CASSQSTGRAYNSPLHF | TRBV4-3
CASSSPGQGSSYEQYF | TRBV5-1
CASSIASGKADTQYF | TRBV6-6
CASSFGLAGSTDTQYF | TRBV27